Sequencing of this T cell receptor (beta chain) was carried out in a study of read filtering for tumor transcriptome and immune sequencing. Study details: Whole-transcriptome libraries were prepared after DNase treatment.

This library used roughly 400 ng RNA and molecular barcoded adaptors spanning alpha/delta and beta/gamma chains. MiXCR, applied by TCRdb to the reads, yields one record per CDR3 protein. This table holds about 40,000 distinct CDR3 sequences, roughly 12% found once. Trimming shortened V by 3 bases and J by 3 bases, and 9 bases separated the two germline ends. CDR1 is SGHTA, CDR2 FQGNSA, per germline. This CDR3 has 14 residues. Study outcomes and limitations: The sorted CD138-negative fraction was a mixed bone marrow immune population, not purified T cells.

This clonotype was recorded at least ten times. Its antigen is currently unknown. The source material was a population of CD138-negative cells sorted from bone marrow. The origin of this receptor is a donor older than 35 with multiple myeloma. This chain joins TRBV7-2 and TRBJ1-5; D perhaps matches TRBD1 (6 bases). The CDR3 spells CASSFQGHNQPQHF. For the CDR3, the DNA is TGTGCCAGCAGCTTTCAGGGGCACAATCAGCCCCAGCATTTT.